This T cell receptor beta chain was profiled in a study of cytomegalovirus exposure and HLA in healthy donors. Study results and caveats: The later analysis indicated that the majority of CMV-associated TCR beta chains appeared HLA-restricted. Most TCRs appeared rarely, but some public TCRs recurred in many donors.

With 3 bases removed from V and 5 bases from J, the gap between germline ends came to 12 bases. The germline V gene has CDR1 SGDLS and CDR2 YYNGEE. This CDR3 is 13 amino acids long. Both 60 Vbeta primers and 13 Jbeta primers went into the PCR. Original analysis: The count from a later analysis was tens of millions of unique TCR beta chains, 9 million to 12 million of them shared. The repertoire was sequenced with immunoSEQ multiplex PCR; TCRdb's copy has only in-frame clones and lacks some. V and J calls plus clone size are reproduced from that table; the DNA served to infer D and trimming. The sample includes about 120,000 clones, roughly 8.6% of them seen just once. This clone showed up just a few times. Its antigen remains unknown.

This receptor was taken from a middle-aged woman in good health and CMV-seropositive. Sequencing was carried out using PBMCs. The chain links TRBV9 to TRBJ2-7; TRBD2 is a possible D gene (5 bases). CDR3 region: CASSGEGLNEQYF. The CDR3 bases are TGTGCCAGCAGCGGAGAGGGATTGAACGAGCAGTACTTC.